Each of the 21 T cell receptor beta chains below was sequenced from the same sample in a study of blood T cells in healthy people across ages. Then a second PCR, running about 6 to 11 cycles, was carried out with a sample-barcoded 5' primer and a J-beta primer mix. Using its own MiXCR run on the 5' RACE reads, TCRdb lists one record per CDR3 protein. The sample records about 1.7 million distinct CDR3 sequences, about 28% being singletons. Sequencing was done on a sample of blood. Receptor source: a woman in her twenties or thirties in good health.

The chain employs TRBV6-6 and TRBJ2-3, with D perhaps TRBD2 (6 bases). Germline CDR1 is MNHNY and CDR2 is SVGAGI (reference sequence). The CDR3 sequence is 17 residues long. The V end was cut by 1 base, the J end by 2 bases, with 16 bases between. The CDR3 DNA sequence: TGTGCCAGCAGTTACTTCAAGAGCGGGTTAAACACAGATACGCAGTATTTT. Its translation: CASSYFKSGLNTDTQYF.

This clonotype was seen a handful of times. J is TRBJ2-1 and V is TRBV14; a weak D match, TRBD1 (6 bases). The germline gives CDR1 SGHDN, CDR2 FVKESK. This CDR3 comprises 14 residues. Trimming took off 6 bases at V and 0 bases at J, with 9 bases between the two ends. The CDR3 region has the DNA TGTGCCAGCAGGGACAGAAACTCCTACAATGAGCAGTTCTTC. This translates into CASRDRNSYNEQFF.

The chain couples TRBV11-3 to TRBJ2-3; 11 bases map to TRBD2. V gave up 0 bases and J gave up 5 bases; unmatched junction bases: 4. Germline loops: CDR1 SGHNT, CDR2 YENEEA. The CDR3 contains 16 residues. The DNA for the CDR3 is TGTGCCAGCAGCTTAGACGCCGGGACTAGCGGAGATACGCAGTATTTT. Its protein product is CASSLDAGTSGDTQYF.

V gene TRBV3-1 combines with J gene TRBJ2-5; 12 bases align to TRBD2. CDR3 length: 12 residues. Germline CDR1 is LGHDT and CDR2 is YNNKEL (reference sequence). V gave up 5 bases and J gave up 11 bases; unmatched junction bases: 3. CDR3 residues: CASSRTSGAQYF. Here the CDR3 DNA reads TGTGCCAGCAGCAGGACTAGCGGGGCGCAGTACTTC.

A word on this clonotype: One base away lies a much larger clone, so this may be a sequencing read error. The chain employs TRBV9 and TRBJ2-7; D not certain. Trimming removed 8 bases from V and 7 bases from J, with 22 bases in between. CDR3 length: 14 amino acids. Germline CDR1 and CDR2: SGDLS and YYNGEE. Written as DNA, the CDR3 is TGTGCCAGTTCGACCGACCCCTTTTACAATGAGCAGTACTTC. Translated: CASSTDPFYNEQYF.

This clonotype was seen repeatedly, ten times or more. The chain is built from TRBV4-3 and TRBJ1-5; a possible D gene is TRBD1 (5 bases). Germline V CDR1 and CDR2: LGHNA, YSLEER. The CDR3 is made up of 13 amino acids. V dropped 0 bases and J dropped 7 bases, with 7 bases sitting between them. The CDR3 DNA is TGCGCCAGCAGCCAAGATGGGGGACAGCCCCAGCATTTT. The encoded protein is CASSQDGGQPQHF.

This clonotype showed up just a few times. The CDR3: CAGTQVSTGNTEAFF. The CDR3 nucleotides are TGTGCCGGCACCCAGGTGTCGACAGGGAACACTGAAGCTTTCTTT. The chain uses TRBV7-9 and TRBJ1-1, with D possibly TRBD1 on 6 matching bases. V was trimmed by 11 bases and J by 1 base, leaving 20 bases between them. The germline V gene encodes CDR1 SEHNR and CDR2 FQNEAQ (reference sequence). The CDR3 runs to 15 residues.

Only one count was recorded for this clonotype. This chain uses TRBV6-2 or TRBV6-3 with TRBJ1-2; D might be TRBD1 (6 bases). With 5 bases removed from V and 2 bases from J, the gap between germline ends came to 12 bases. This CDR3 contains 14 residues. Per germline, CDR1 MNHEY and CDR2 SVGEGT. CDR3 DNA: TGTGCCAGCAGTCCCGGGACAAAAAACTATGGCTACACCTTC. Its translation: CASSPGTKNYGYTF.

This clonotype was counted between two and nine times. V usage is TRBV7-2 and J usage is TRBJ1-2; TRBD1 might be the D (5 bases). Trimming took off 7 bases at V and 0 bases at J, with 15 bases between the two ends. The germline CDR1 and CDR2 sequences are SGHTA and FQGNSA. This CDR3 region has 15 residues. CDR3 nucleotides: TGTGCCAGCACCCAACGTGGACAACCTAACTATGGCTACACCTTC. Protein sequence: CASTQRGQPNYGYTF. Supplemented by reference TRBV7-2 and TRBJ1-2, the full variable domain reads GAGVSQSPSNKVTEKGKDVELRCDPISGHTALYWYRQSLGQGLEFLIYFQGNSAPDKSGLPSDRFSAERTGGSVSTLTIQRTQQEDSAVYLCASTQRGQPNYGYTFGSGTRLTVV.

This clonotype was observed a few times. This CDR3 is CAISDVDRTSTDTQYF. The CDR3 DNA reads as TGTGCCATCAGTGATGTTGACCGGACTAGCACAGATACGCAGTATTTT. The chain has TRBV10-3 and TRBJ2-3, with D perhaps matching TRBD2 (5 bases). The CDR3 is 16 amino acids. From germline, CDR1 is ENHRY and CDR2 SYGVKD. V lost 3 bases and J lost 0, with 13 bases in between.

The J gene is TRBJ1-5, the V gene TRBV27, with TRBD1 as a possible D gene (5 bases). The length of the CDR3 is 16 residues. CDR1 and CDR2 (germline): MNHEY, SMNVEV (reference sequence). V gave up 2 bases and J gave up 12 bases, with 23 bases separating them. The CDR3 spells CASSLGASPGFGDQHF. CDR3 DNA: TGTGCCAGCAGTTTAGGGGCCAGTCCCGGGTTTGGCGACCAGCATTTT.

About this clonotype itself: An end of the junction differs from the germline gene, which may be a read error. The V gene is TRBV7-2, the J gene TRBJ2-7; the match to TRBD2 covers 8 bases. The CDR3 runs 16 residues. Germline lookup yields CDR1 SGHTA and CDR2 FQGNSA. In nucleotides, the CDR3 is TGTGCCTGCAGCTTATATCGGCTTAGCGGGAACTACGAGCAGTACTTC. Translation gives CACSLYRLSGNYEQYF.

The chain employs TRBV6-5 and TRBJ2-7; D is possibly TRBD1 (6 bases). Between the trimmed V and J ends, which lost 2 bases and 5 bases, there was a span of 19 bases. The CDR3 length is 16 residues. The germline gives CDR1 MNHEY, CDR2 SVGAGI. CDR3 sequence: CASSYVFGTRSDEQYF. The CDR3 bases are TGTGCCAGCAGTTACGTATTCGGGACAAGGTCGGACGAGCAGTACTTC.

This clonotype was observed a few times. The chain's CDR3 is CASSQDRGGGNTEAFF. CDR3 coding DNA: TGTGCCAGCAGCCAAGATCGAGGAGGGGGGAACACTGAAGCTTTCTTT. V usage is TRBV4-2 and J usage is TRBJ1-1, with a tentative D call TRBD1 (6 bases). This CDR3 is built from 16 residues. The germline V and J ends were trimmed by 0 bases and 1 base, with 12 bases remaining between them. In germline, CDR1 is LGHNA, CDR2 YNFKEQ.

This rearrangement joins TRBV7-9 to TRBJ1-6; D possibly corresponds to TRBD1 (5 bases). Trimming took off 7 bases at V and 7 bases at J, with 26 bases between the two ends. Germline assignment: CDR1 SEHNR and CDR2 FQNEAQ (reference sequence). The CDR3 is 18 amino acids. Here the CDR3 DNA reads TGTGCCAGCACCGCAACCCGGACTGGGGGAGGGTTAAATTCACCCCTCCACTTT. This gives the protein CASTATRTGGGLNSPLHF.

This clonotype was seen repeatedly, ten times or more. The chain combines TRBV11-2 with TRBJ2-7; 9 bases are a match to TRBD2. This CDR3 comprises 17 residues. Trimming cost V 5 bases and J 1 base; bases outside gene matches: 12. Germline CDR1 and CDR2: SGHAT and FQNNGV. The CDR3 sequence is CASSPRHGLAGSYEQYF. Written as DNA, the CDR3 is TGTGCCAGCAGCCCCCGGCATGGGCTAGCGGGGTCCTACGAGCAGTACTTC.

The chain recombines TRBV20-1 with TRBJ2-5; TRBD2 aligns across 8 bases. J gave up 4 bases and V 2 bases, and 12 bases lay outside the gene matches. Germline values: CDR1 DFQATT, CDR2 SNEGSKA (reference sequence). CDR3 length: 16 amino acids. The CDR3 here is CSARSSLAGGGETQYF. Written as DNA, the CDR3 is TGCAGTGCTAGATCCAGTCTTGCGGGGGGCGGAGAGACCCAGTACTTC.

This clonotype was observed a few times. The J gene is TRBJ2-3, the V gene TRBV4-1; tentatively, D is TRBD2 (5 bases). The CDR3 contains 16 residues. Looked up from germline, CDR1 is MGHRA and CDR2 is YSYEKL. V lost 8 bases, J lost 4 bases, and 22 bases lay in between. The CDR3 sequence is CASGELGSAPSDTQYF. The CDR3 bases are TGCGCCAGCGGCGAATTAGGGAGCGCGCCCTCAGATACGCAGTATTTT.

This clonotype has just a few counts. Being one base from a much bigger clone, this may be a read error. The chain has TRBV7-2 and TRBJ2-1; D ambiguous. Deletions cut 5 bases from V and 7 bases from J, with 9 bases between. The CDR3 spans 12 residues. Germline lookup yields CDR1 SGHTA and CDR2 FQGNSA. This CDR3 reads CASSAALNEQFF. For the CDR3, the DNA is TGTGCCAGCAGCGCGGCCCTGAATGAGCAGTTCTTC.

This clonotype appeared a few times. V gene TRBV9 combines with J gene TRBJ2-1; 13 bases align to TRBD2. Germline V gives CDR1 SGDLS, CDR2 YYNGEE. V gave up 7 bases and J gave up 3 bases; unmatched junction bases: 4. This CDR3 region has 15 residues. The DNA for the CDR3 is TGTGCCAGCTCGACTAGCGGGGGGAACTACAATGAGCAGTTCTTC. Protein product: CASSTSGGNYNEQFF.

This clonotype came up a few times. V gene TRBV27 combines with J gene TRBJ2-7; either TRBD1 or TRBD2 may supply D (5 bases each). The germline CDR1 and CDR2 sequences are MNHEY and SMNVEV (reference sequence). V was clipped by 7 bases and J by 9 bases, with 13 bases between them. The CDR3 is made up of 11 amino acids. Here the CDR3 DNA reads TGTGCCAGCACCACCGGGACGGTGCAGTACTTC. Protein: CASTTGTVQYF.